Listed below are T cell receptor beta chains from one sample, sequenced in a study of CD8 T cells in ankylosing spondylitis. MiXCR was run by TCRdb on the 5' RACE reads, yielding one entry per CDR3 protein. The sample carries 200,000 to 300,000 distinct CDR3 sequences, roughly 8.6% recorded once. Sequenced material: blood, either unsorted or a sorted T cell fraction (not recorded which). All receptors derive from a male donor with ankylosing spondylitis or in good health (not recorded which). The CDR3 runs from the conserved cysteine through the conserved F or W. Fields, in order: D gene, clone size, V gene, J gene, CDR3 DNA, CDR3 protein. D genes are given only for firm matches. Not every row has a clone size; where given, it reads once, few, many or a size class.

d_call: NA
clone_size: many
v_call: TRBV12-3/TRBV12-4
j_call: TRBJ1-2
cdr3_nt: TGTGCCAGCGGGCCTTCGGAGTATGGCTACACCTTC
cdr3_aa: CASGPSEYGYTF

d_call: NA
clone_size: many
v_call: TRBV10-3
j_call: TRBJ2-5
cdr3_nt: TGTGCCATCAGTGGGACCCCTACAGAGACCCAGTACTTC
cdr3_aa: CAISGTPTETQYF

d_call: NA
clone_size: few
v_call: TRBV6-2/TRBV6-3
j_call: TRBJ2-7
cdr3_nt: TGTGCCAGCAGGCGAACAGGGCCACTCTCCTACGAGCAGTACTTC
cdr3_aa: CASRRTGPLSYEQYF

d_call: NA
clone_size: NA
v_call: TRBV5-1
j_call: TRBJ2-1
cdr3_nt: TGCGCCAGCAGCGAAAACTGGATTGAGCAGTTCTTC
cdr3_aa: CASSENWIEQFF

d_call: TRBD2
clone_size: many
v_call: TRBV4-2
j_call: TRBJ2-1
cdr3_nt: TGTGCCAGCAGCCAAGTAGCGGGGGGGTACAATGAGCAGTTCTTC
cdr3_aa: CASSQVAGGYNEQFF

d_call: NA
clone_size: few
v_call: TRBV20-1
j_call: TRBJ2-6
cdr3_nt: TGCAGTGCTGCCCAGGGTTCCTCTGGGGCCAACGTCCTGACTTTC
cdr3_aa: CSAAQGSSGANVLTF

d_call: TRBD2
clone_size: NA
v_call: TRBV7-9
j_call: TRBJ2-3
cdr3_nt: TGTGCCAGCAGCCCCTGGACTAGCGGGCTCACAGATACGCAGTATTTT
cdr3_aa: CASSPWTSGLTDTQYF

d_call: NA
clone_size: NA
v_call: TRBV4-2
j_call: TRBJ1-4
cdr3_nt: TGTGCCAGCAGCCAAGGAGGGGACTACGAAAAACTGTTTTTT
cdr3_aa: CASSQGGDYEKLFF

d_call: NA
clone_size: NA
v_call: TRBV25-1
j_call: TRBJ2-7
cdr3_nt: TGTGCCAGCAGTAAGCGAGGAGGGCAGGGCTCCTACGAGCAGTACTTC
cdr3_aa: CASSKRGGQGSYEQYF

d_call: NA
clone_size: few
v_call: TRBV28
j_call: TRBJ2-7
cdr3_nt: TGTGCCAGCAGTGTAGACATCAGCGGCTCCTACGAGCAGTACTTC
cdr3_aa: CASSVDISGSYEQYF

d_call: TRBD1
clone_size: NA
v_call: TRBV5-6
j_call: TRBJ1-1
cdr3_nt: TGTGCCAGCAGCGCCGACACTACAGGGGGCTGGGCTGAAGCTTTCTTT
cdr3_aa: CASSADTTGGWAEAFF

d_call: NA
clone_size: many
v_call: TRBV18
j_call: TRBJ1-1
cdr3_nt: TGTGCCAGCTCCCCGTCGCCGCTTGAAGCTTTCTTT
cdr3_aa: CASSPSPLEAFF

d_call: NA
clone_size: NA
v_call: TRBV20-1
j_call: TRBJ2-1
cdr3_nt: TGCAGTGCTAGCGACTTATACCATGAGCAGTTCTTC
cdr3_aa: CSASDLYHEQFF

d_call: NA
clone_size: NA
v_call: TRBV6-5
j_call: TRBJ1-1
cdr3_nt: TGTGCCAGCAGTTACTCGCGGGGCCGCCTAGTTTACGTGAACACTGAAGCTTTCTTT
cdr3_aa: CASSYSRGRLVYVNTEAFF

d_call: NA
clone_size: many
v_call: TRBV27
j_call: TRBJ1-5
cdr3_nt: TGTGCCAGCAGTTTAAAGGGGCCCCAGCATTTT
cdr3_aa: CASSLKGPQHF

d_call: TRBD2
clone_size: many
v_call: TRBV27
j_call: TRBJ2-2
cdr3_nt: TGTGCCAGCAGTACGGGGGGCGGGGAGCTGTTTTTT
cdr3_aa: CASSTGGGELFF

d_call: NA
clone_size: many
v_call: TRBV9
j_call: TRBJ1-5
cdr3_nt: TGTGCCAGCAGCGGGCTCGGGTACAATCAGCCCCAGCATTTT
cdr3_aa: CASSGLGYNQPQHF

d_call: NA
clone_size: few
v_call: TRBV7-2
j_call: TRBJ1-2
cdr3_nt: TGTGCCAGCAGCCCCCAATCAGGGACCTATGGCTACACCTTC
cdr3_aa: CASSPQSGTYGYTF

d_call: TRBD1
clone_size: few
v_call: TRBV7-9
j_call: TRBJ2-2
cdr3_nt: TGTGCCAGCAGCTTTGGAGACAGGGCGGCCACCGGGGAGCTGTTTTTT
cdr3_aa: CASSFGDRAATGELFF

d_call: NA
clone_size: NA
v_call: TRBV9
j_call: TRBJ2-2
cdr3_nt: TGTGCCAGCAGCGTAAATCCAGGGGAGACCGGGGAGCTGTTTTTT
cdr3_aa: CASSVNPGETGELFF

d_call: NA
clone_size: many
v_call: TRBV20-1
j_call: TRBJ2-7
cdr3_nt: TGCAGCGTGTTTTGGGGTAACGAGCAGTACTTC
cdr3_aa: CSVFWGNEQYF

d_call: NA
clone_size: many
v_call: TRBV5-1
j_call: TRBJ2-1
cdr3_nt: TGCGCCAGCAGCACAGGGACCAACAATGAGCAGTTCTTC
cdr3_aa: CASSTGTNNEQFF

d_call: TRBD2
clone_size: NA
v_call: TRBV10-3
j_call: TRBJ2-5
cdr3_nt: TGTGCCACCCTTCTAGCGGGAGGCGAGACCCAGTACTTC
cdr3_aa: CATLLAGGETQYF

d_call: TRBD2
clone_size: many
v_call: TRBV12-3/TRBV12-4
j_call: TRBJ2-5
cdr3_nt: TGTGCCAGCTCACGAGCGGGAGTGGCCTACGAGACCCAGTACTTC
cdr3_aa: CASSRAGVAYETQYF

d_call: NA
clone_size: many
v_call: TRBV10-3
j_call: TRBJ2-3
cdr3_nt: TGTGCCATCAGTGATACCGGGCTAGCCGCGGCGGATTTT
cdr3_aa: CAISDTGLAAADF

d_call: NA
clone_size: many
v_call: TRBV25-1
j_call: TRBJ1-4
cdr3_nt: TGTGCCACCCCAGGCGCTGCAAGTCGTGTCGAAAAACTGTTTTTT
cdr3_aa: CATPGAASRVEKLFF

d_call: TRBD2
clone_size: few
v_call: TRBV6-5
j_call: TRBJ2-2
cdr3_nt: TGTGCCAGCAGTTACGGGCGGGGGACTAACACCGGGGAGCTGTTTTTT
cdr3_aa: CASSYGRGTNTGELFF

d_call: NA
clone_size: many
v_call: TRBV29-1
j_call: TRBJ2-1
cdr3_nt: TGCAGCGTTGCCTACGGTAGCTCCTACAATGAGCAGTTCTTC
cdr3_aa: CSVAYGSSYNEQFF

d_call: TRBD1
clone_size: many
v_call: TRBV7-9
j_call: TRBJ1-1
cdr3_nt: TGTGCCAGCAGCTTAGGAGGGGGCGTGAACACTGAAGCTTTCTTT
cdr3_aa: CASSLGGGVNTEAFF

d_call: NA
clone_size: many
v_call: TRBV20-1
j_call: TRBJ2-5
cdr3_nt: TGCAGTGCTAGCGGGGGCCCACAAGAGACCCAGTACTTC
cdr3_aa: CSASGGPQETQYF

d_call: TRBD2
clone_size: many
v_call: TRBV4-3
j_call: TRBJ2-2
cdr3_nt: TGCGCCAGCAGCCATGATCCCACGTCGGGGGGAGGCACCGGGGAGCTGTTTTTT
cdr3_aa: CASSHDPTSGGGTGELFF

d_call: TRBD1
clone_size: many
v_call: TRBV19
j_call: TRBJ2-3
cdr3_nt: TGTGCCAGCGCGGACAGGCCAAGGGGAGATACGCAGTATTTT
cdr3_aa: CASADRPRGDTQYF

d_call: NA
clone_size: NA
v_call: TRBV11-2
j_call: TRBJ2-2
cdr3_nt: TGTGCCAGCAGCTTAGTGGGGAGGAACACCGGGGAGCTGTTTTTT
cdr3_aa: CASSLVGRNTGELFF

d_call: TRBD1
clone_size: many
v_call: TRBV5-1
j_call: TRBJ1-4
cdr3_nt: TGCGCCAGCAGCTTGTCAGGGGGCGAAGAAAAACTGTTTTTT
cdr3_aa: CASSLSGGEEKLFF

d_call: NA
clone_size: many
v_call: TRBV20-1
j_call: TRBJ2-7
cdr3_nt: TGCAGTGCGGGAGGACGAGTTCACGAGCAGTACTTC
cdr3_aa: CSAGGRVHEQYF

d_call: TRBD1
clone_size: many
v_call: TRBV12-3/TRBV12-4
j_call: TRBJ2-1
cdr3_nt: TGTGCCAGCAGTACCGGGACAGGTAAAAATGAGCAGTTCTTC
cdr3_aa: CASSTGTGKNEQFF

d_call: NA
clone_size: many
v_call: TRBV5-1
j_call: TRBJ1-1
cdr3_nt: TGCGCCAGCAGCTTGGGACACCGAAGCGTGAACACTGAAGCTTTCTTT
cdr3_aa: CASSLGHRSVNTEAFF

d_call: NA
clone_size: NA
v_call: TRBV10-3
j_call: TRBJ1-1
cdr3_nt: TGTGCCATCAGTTCCATACCTACTACCGACACTGAAGCTTTCTTT
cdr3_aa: CAISSIPTTDTEAFF

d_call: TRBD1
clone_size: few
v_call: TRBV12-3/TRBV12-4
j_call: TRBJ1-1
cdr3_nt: TGTGCCAGCTGGGGACAGCAGAACACTGAAGCTTTCTTT
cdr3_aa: CASWGQQNTEAFF

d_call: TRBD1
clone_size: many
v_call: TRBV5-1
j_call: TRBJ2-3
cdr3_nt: TGCGCCAGCAGCACCAAGACCGGGACAGGATTCACAGATACGCAGTATTTT
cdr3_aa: CASSTKTGTGFTDTQYF

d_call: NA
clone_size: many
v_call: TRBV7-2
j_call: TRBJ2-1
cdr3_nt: TGTGCCAGCAGCCGGTCGGAAGAGCAGTTCTTC
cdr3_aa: CASSRSEEQFF

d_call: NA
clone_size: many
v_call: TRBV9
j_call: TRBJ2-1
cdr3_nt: TGTGCCAGCAGCGTAGTAGGGGAAGGCATCGGTGAGCAGTTCTTC
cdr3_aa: CASSVVGEGIGEQFF

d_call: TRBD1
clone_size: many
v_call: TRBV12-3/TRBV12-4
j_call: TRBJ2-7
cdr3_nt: TGTGCCAGCAGTCCCGCGACAGGGAGTAACGAGCAGTACTTC
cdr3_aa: CASSPATGSNEQYF

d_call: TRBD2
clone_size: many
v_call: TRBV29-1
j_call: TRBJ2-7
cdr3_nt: TGCAGCGTTCGGACTAGCGGCTACGAGCAGTACTTC
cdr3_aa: CSVRTSGYEQYF